These 30 T cell receptor beta chains originate from one sample sequenced in a study of blood T cell repertoires in COVID-19. Profiled with immunoSEQ multiplex PCR; TCRdb holds only in-frame clones, not every one. The sample yields approximately 29,000 clones, 81% seen once. The sample consisted of peripheral blood. Receptors originate from a woman aged 55 to 70 with acute or convalescent COVID-19.

This clone appeared once. This chain joins TRBV2 and TRBJ1-2, with D maybe TRBD1 (5 bases). Trimming shortened V by 8 bases and J by 1 base, and 11 bases separated the two germline ends. Germline CDR1 is SNHLY and CDR2 is FYNNEI. This CDR3 has 13 amino acids. The CDR3 coding sequence is TGTGCCAGCGGGGCGGAATTTAACTATGGCTACACCTTC. Its protein is CASGAEFNYGYTF.

This chain joins TRBV24-1 and TRBJ2-1; tentatively, D is TRBD1 (5 bases). Deletions cut 4 bases from V and 12 bases from J, with 12 bases between. Germline values: CDR1 KGHDR, CDR2 SFDVKD. The CDR3 length is 12 residues. The CDR3 loop is CATSETGGRQFF. In DNA, the CDR3 is TGTGCCACCAGTGAAACAGGTGGTCGGCAGTTCTTC.

This chain uses TRBV27 with TRBJ1-1; no definite D call. Germline CDR1 MNHEY, CDR2 SMNVEV (reference sequence). Between the trimmed V and J ends, which lost 0 bases and 2 bases, there was a span of 7 bases. There are 14 residues in the CDR3. The CDR3 bases are TGTGCCAGCAGTTTATCCGTCAGTAACACTGAAGCTTTCTTT. It translates to CASSLSVSNTEAFF.

This clone has just a few counts. The chain is built from TRBV3-1 (or the pseudogene TRBV3-2) and TRBJ2-7; TRBD1 is a possible D gene (5 bases). Germline V lookup: CDR1 LGHDT, CDR2 YNNKEL (reference sequence). Trimming pared 7 bases from V and 8 bases from J, leaving 21 bases between. The CDR3 has 14 amino acids. CDR3 in amino acids: CASTNRSTNHQQYF. The CDR3, as DNA: TGTGCCAGCACAAACAGGAGCACGAATCACCAGCAGTACTTC.

Worth noting for this clone: Other DNA sequences in this sample translate to the same CDR3. CDR3 amino acids: CASSRGPPYEQYF. The CDR3 DNA sequence: TGTGCCAGCAGTCGCGGGCCCCCCTACGAGCAGTACTTC. The chain uses TRBV2 and TRBJ2-7; TRBD2 is a possible D gene (5 bases). This CDR3 region has 13 residues. Germline V gene lookup returns CDR1 SNHLY and CDR2 FYNNEI. Deletions cut 5 bases from V and 2 bases from J, with 10 bases between.

V and J are TRBV5-1 and TRBJ2-7, with 9 bases fitting TRBD1. Germline V gene data show CDR1 as SGHRS and CDR2 as YFSETQ. V lost 7 bases, J lost 4 bases, and 6 bases stayed unmatched. The CDR3 sequence is 13 residues long. CDR3 bases: TGCGCCAGCTGCGGGACAGGGTTGTACGAGCAGTACTTC. Encoded protein: CASCGTGLYEQYF. Using reference TRBV5-1 and TRBJ2-7 for the parts outside the CDR3, the full variable domain is KAGVTQTPRYLIKTRGQQVTLSCSPISGHRSVSWYQQTPGQGLQFLFEYFSETQRNKGNFPGRFSGRQFSNSRSEMNVSTLELGDSALYLCASCGTGLYEQYFGPGTRLTVT.

The chain joins TRBV2 to TRBJ1-2; D possibly corresponds to TRBD1 (6 bases). Per the germline V gene, CDR1 is SNHLY and CDR2 is FYNNEI. This CDR3 comprises 15 residues. Trimming stripped 4 bases from V and 4 bases from J, with 16 bases between. DNA for the CDR3: TGTGCCAGCAGTGGGCCGGGGGGCAGGAGCTATGGCTACACCTTC. It yields the protein CASSGPGGRSYGYTF. The full variable domain, rest sourced from reference TRBV2 and TRBJ1-2, is EPEVTQTPSHQVTQMGQEVILRCVPISNHLYFYWYRQILGQKVEFLVSFYNNEISEKSEIFDDQFSVERPDGSNFTLKIRSTKLEDSAMYFCASSGPGGRSYGYTFGSGTRLTVV.

This clone occurred once. The genes are TRBV7-9 and TRBJ2-1, with 14 bases matching TRBD2. The length of the CDR3 is 17 residues. The germline CDR1 and CDR2 sequences are SEHNR and FQNEAQ (reference sequence). V was pared by 5 bases and J by 4 bases, with 7 bases of the junction left unmatched. Here the CDR3 DNA reads TGTGCCAGCAGCATACAGACTAGCGGGGGGGCTTACAATGAGCAGTTCTTC. Amino acid sequence: CASSIQTSGGAYNEQFF.

The rearrangement joins TRBV9 to TRBJ1-3, with D unclear. The length of the CDR3 is 13 residues. With 3 bases removed from V and 4 bases from J, the gap between germline ends came to 8 bases. Germline V gene data show CDR1 as SGDLS and CDR2 as YYNGEE. This chain's CDR3 is CASSAAEGNTIYF. The CDR3, as DNA: TGTGCCAGCAGCGCTGCTGAGGGAAACACCATATATTTT.

CDR3 region: CASSLTGRRGQETQYF. The CDR3 DNA is TGTGCCAGCAGCTTAACCGGGCGTAGGGGACAAGAGACCCAGTACTTC. J is TRBJ2-5 and V is TRBV7-3, with D maybe TRBD1 (5 bases). The germline V and J ends were trimmed by 0 bases and 2 bases, with 13 bases remaining between them. This CDR3 contains 16 residues. The germline gives CDR1 SGHTA, CDR2 FQGTGA.

V is TRBV5-1 and J is TRBJ1-6; a possible D gene is TRBD1 (5 bases). Trimming removed 2 bases at V and 9 bases at J, with 15 bases between. Germline V lookup: CDR1 SGHRS, CDR2 YFSETQ. The CDR3 runs to 15 residues. CDR3 residues: CASSFAGPGGSPLHF. Here the CDR3 DNA reads TGCGCCAGCAGCTTCGCAGGGCCGGGGGGTTCACCCCTCCACTTT.

V usage is TRBV27 and J usage is TRBJ1-5; D is ambiguous. CDR1 is MNHEY, CDR2 SMNVEV, per germline (reference sequence). Trimming cost V 11 bases and J 2 bases, with 13 bases left between them. CDR3 length: 13 amino acids. Here the CDR3 reads CAGTRWGNQPQHF. The CDR3 nucleotides read TGTGCCGGAACGAGGTGGGGCAATCAGCCCCAGCATTTT.

This chain connects TRBV18 to TRBJ1-6, with unresolved D. V lost 6 bases, J lost 8 bases, and 20 bases lay in between. The germline gives CDR1 KGHSH, CDR2 LQKENI. The CDR3 runs 16 residues. The CDR3 here is CASSPRGAAGDSPLHF. DNA for the CDR3: TGTGCCAGCTCGCCCCGGGGTGCAGCCGGAGATTCACCCCTCCACTTT.

The chain uses TRBV19 and TRBJ1-5, with D tentatively TRBD1 (5 bases). Trimming shortened V by 7 bases and J by 1 base, and 8 bases separated the two germline ends. The CDR3 spans 13 residues. Germline CDR1 is LNHDA and CDR2 is SQIVND (reference sequence). The CDR3 nucleotides read TGTGCCAGTACCAACAGGAGCAATCAGCCCCAGCATTTT. Translated: CASTNRSNQPQHF.

This clone was counted a single time. The chain employs TRBV27 and TRBJ1-2, with 7 bases that match TRBD1. The CDR3 runs 14 residues. The germline CDR1 and CDR2 sequences are MNHEY and SMNVEV (reference sequence). The junction had 8 bases not matched to a gene; V was cut back by 6 bases and J by 4 bases. Here the CDR3 reads CASRRGDSFYGYTF. CDR3 bases: TGTGCCAGCAGGAGGGGGGACAGCTTCTATGGCTACACCTTC.

The J gene is TRBJ1-4, the V gene TRBV18; 8 bases agree with TRBD1. The V gene's germline CDR1 is KGHSH and CDR2 LQKENI. CDR3 size: 16 residues. Trimming at V came to 4 bases and at J to 8 bases, leaving 12 bases not matched to a gene. Written as DNA, the CDR3 is TGTGCCAGCTCACAAATTTCCGGACAGGGACAGGAAAAACTGTTTTTT. Its translation: CASSQISGQGQEKLFF. The whole variable domain, filled in from reference TRBV18 and TRBJ1-4, reads NAGVMQNPRHLVRRRGQEARLRCSPMKGHSHVYWYRQLPEEGLKFMVYLQKENIIDESGMPKERFSAEFPKEGPSILRIQQVVRGDSAAYFCASSQISGQGQEKLFFGSGTQLSVL.

This clone has a handful of counts. The chain uses TRBV2 and TRBJ1-2; the D gene is possibly TRBD1 (6 bases). CDR3 size: 14 residues. Trimming left V 3 bases short and J 4 bases short, with 12 bases between. Germline V gives CDR1 SNHLY, CDR2 FYNNEI. The CDR3 loop is CASSDRGAPYGYTF. The CDR3 coding sequence is TGTGCCAGCAGTGACAGGGGAGCCCCCTATGGCTACACCTTC.

A few counts support this clone. This chain connects TRBV27 to TRBJ2-2; 7 bases match TRBD2. Trimming removed 5 bases from V and 6 bases from J; junction bases left unmatched: 12. Per germline, CDR1 MNHEY and CDR2 SMNVEV (reference sequence). This CDR3 spans 16 amino acids. The CDR3 is CASSEPGGKGAGELFF. CDR3 nucleotides: TGTGCCAGCAGTGAACCGGGAGGCAAAGGGGCCGGGGAGCTGTTTTTT.

V gene TRBV9 combines with J gene TRBJ2-7, with 7 bases fitting TRBD1. CDR3 length: 15 amino acids. V dropped 4 bases and J dropped 3; count of bases not matched to a gene: 10. Germline V gives CDR1 SGDLS, CDR2 YYNGEE. CDR3 DNA sequence: TGTGCCAGCAGCCTCCGACAGGGTACGATCTACGAGCAGTACTTC. Its translation: CASSLRQGTIYEQYF.

This clone came up a few times. The chain has TRBV4-1 and TRBJ1-2; no reliable D call. Trimming cost V 0 bases and J 1 base, with 12 bases left between them. The CDR3 runs 16 residues. Germline V lookup: CDR1 MGHRA, CDR2 YSYEKL. In DNA, the CDR3 is TGCGCCAGCAGCCAAGAAGAAAGCTACCTTAACTATGGCTACACCTTC. Translation: CASSQEESYLNYGYTF.

The chain has TRBV4-1 and TRBJ2-7, with D possibly matching TRBD1 (5 bases). Per the germline V gene, CDR1 is MGHRA and CDR2 is YSYEKL. This CDR3 spans 13 amino acids. V gave up 7 bases and J gave up 6 bases, with 16 bases separating them. Written as DNA, the CDR3 is TGCGCCAGCATGAATCAGGGAACTTCCGAGCAGTACTTC. This sequence encodes CASMNQGTSEQYF.

The genes are TRBV27 and TRBJ2-3, with a weak D call TRBD1 (7 bases). The V end was cut by 2 bases, the J end by 5 bases, with 14 bases between. In germline, CDR1 is MNHEY, CDR2 SMNVEV (reference sequence). CDR3 length: 15 amino acids. The CDR3 DNA reads as TGTGCCAGCAGTTTACTGACAGGGCGGGGAGATACGCAGTATTTT. Translation: CASSLLTGRGDTQYF.

A few counts support this clone. J is TRBJ1-3 and V is TRBV15, with TRBD1 as a possible D gene (5 bases). Germline loops: CDR1 LNHNV, CDR2 YYDKDF (reference sequence). The V gene lost 6 bases and the J gene lost 8 bases, with 23 bases spanning the gap. The CDR3 has 16 residues. The CDR3 protein is CATSPGNWGEADTIYF. CDR3 nucleotides: TGTGCCACCAGTCCCGGGAACTGGGGGGAGGCAGACACCATATATTTT.

This chain joins TRBV23-1 and TRBJ2-5, with 9 bases matching TRBD1. TRBV23-1 is given ORF status, its function remaining uncertain. The CDR3 has 17 amino acids. V trimming: 4 bases; J trimming: 2 bases; junction bases outside the gene matches: 11. The CDR3 is CASSRCYRGLSQETQYF. CDR3 in DNA: TGCGCCAGCAGTCGGTGTTACAGGGGGCTTTCTCAAGAGACCCAGTACTTC.

CDR3 nucleotide sequence: TGCGCCAGCAGTCTAGCTTTCTCCTACAATGAGCAGTTCTTC. As protein: CASSLAFSYNEQFF. V usage is TRBV5-1 and J usage is TRBJ2-1, with D maybe TRBD2 (5 bases). From germline, CDR1 is SGHRS and CDR2 YFSETQ. Trimming removed 5 bases from V and 0 bases from J, with 9 bases in between. The CDR3 is 14 amino acids.

The V call is TRBV3-1 (or the pseudogene TRBV3-2), the J call TRBJ2-7, with D unresolved. In germline, CDR1 is LGHDT, CDR2 YNNKEL (reference sequence). The CDR3 length is 11 residues. V was clipped by 7 bases and J by 5 bases, with 9 bases between them. CDR3 nucleotide sequence: TGTGCCAGCAAAGGAGTCCACGAGCAGTACTTC. This gives the protein CASKGVHEQYF.

The CDR3 sequence: CASSEGQGRETEAFF. The CDR3 DNA follows: TGCGCCAGCAGTGAGGGACAGGGAAGGGAGACTGAAGCTTTCTTT. V is TRBV10-2 and J is TRBJ1-1, with 8 bases lining up with TRBD1. Trimming at V came to 2 bases and at J to 5 bases, leaving 7 bases not matched to a gene. CDR3 length: 15 amino acids. The germline CDR1 and CDR2 sequences are WSHSY and SAAADI.

This clone was seen a handful of times. The J gene is TRBJ1-3, the V gene TRBV5-1, with 10 bases aligning to TRBD1. The V and J ends lost 4 bases and 0 bases, in that order; junction bases with no gene match: 4. The CDR3 extends over 16 amino acids. From germline, CDR1 is SGHRS and CDR2 YFSETQ. The CDR3 DNA sequence: TGCGCCAGCAGCATGAGGACAGGGGGCTCTGGAAACACCATATATTTT. This sequence encodes CASSMRTGGSGNTIYF.

V gene TRBV7-3 combines with J gene TRBJ2-3; D is possibly TRBD1 (5 bases). V was shortened by 2 bases and J by 0 bases, with 12 bases between the two germline ends. This CDR3 comprises 16 residues. Germline V gives CDR1 SGHTA, CDR2 FQGTGA. CDR3 in amino acids: CASSLLYQGSTDTQYF. CDR3 DNA sequence: TGTGCCAGCAGCTTACTCTATCAGGGAAGCACAGATACGCAGTATTTT.

The gene calls are TRBV24-1 and TRBJ2-2; 8 bases map to TRBD1. Per germline, CDR1 KGHDR and CDR2 SFDVKD. V lost 4 bases to trimming and J lost 4 bases; unmatched junction nucleotides: 7. This CDR3 is 16 amino acids long. Here the CDR3 reads CATSDPGTGGTGELFF. CDR3 DNA: TGTGCCACCAGTGACCCCGGGACAGGAGGCACCGGGGAGCTGTTTTTT.